This passage covers 2 T cell receptor beta chains from one sample sequenced in a study of human T cells and chemical hapten exposure. TCRdb used MiXCR to reprocess the RACE reads, holding one entry per CDR3 protein. The repertoire holds 120,000 to 150,000 distinct CDR3 sequences, with around 11% as singletons. Time point meaning: patch test 2, 6 weeks after DPC sensitization. Described treatment: therapeutic diphenylcyclopropenone sensitization with weekly scalp DPC. The sample here was whole blood, taken in connection with sensitization to the hapten diphenylcyclopropenone (DPC). These TCRs come from a woman aged 45 to 65 with alopecia areata. Some clones in this sample may be carry-over from other donors' samples.

This clonotype was detected a few times. This chain uses TRBV7-6 with TRBJ2-2, with 10 nucleotides matching TRBD1. The V gene's germline CDR1 is SGHVS and CDR2 FNYEAQ. The CDR3 spans 15 residues. J lost 7 bases, V lost 5 bases, and 7 bases had no gene match. The CDR3 bases are TGTGCCAGCAGCCCCGGGACAGGGGTGAGCGGGGAGCTGTTTTTT. Amino acids: CASSPGTGVSGELFF.

This clonotype was seen at least ten times. V gene TRBV27 combines with J gene TRBJ1-6, with D unclear. This CDR3 has 14 residues. The germline CDR1 and CDR2 sequences are MNHEY and SMNVEV (reference sequence). Trimming removed 4 bases at V and 7 bases at J, with 11 bases between. The CDR3 region is CASSYQTDNSPLHF. In nucleotides, the CDR3 is TGTGCCAGCAGTTACCAAACAGACAATTCACCCCTCCACTTT.